This T cell receptor (beta chain) was recovered during a study of regulatory and conventional T cells in RAG deficiency. Study results and limitations: In Omenn syndrome, sorted "Tregs" may be peripherally activated cells.

The eight patients with RAG deficiency had SCID (one), Omenn syndrome (two), or CID/atypical SCID (five). CDR1 and CDR2 from the germline V gene are SGDLS and YYNGEE. The trim removed 0 bases at V and 4 bases at J, leaving 7 bases unmatched. This CDR3 spans 15 amino acids. Some clones are missing from TCRdb's copy, which holds only in-frame ones; the method was immunoSEQ multiplex PCR. The sample records 5,000 to 6,500 clones, about nine tenths being singletons. As concerns this clone: Its specificity is unknown.

The specimen sequenced was CD8+ T cells sorted from blood. The chain employs TRBV9 and TRBJ2-7; 7 bases map to TRBD1. This receptor was identified in a human donor with RAG deficiency presenting as severe combined immunodeficiency. This CDR3 reads CASSVVGEQGYEQYF. CDR3 nucleotides: TGTGCCAGCAGCGTAGTAGGAGAACAGGGGTACGAGCAGTACTTC.